The clone carrying this TCR beta chain was seen only a few times. Its antigen is unidentified. The data are from a study of CD8+ T cells in alopecia areata. Study at large: Treated patients swallowed 5 to 10 mg of oral tofacitinib twice daily. It was 6 to 18 months of tofacitinib, and then there were 6 months off drug.

Findings of the study overall: Clonality was higher in lesional than normal scalp, especially in alopecia totalis/universalis.

After isolation, RNA underwent reverse transcription to generate cDNA as the sequencing template. The protocol was immunoSEQ multiplex PCR, while the TCRdb copy is restricted to in-frame clones and leaves out a portion. The sample includes more than 100,000 clones, 45% to 60% seen only once; the top ten take 4.5% to 5.5%. Peripheral blood, together with lesional scalp punch biopsies, was collected from alopecia areata patients. There are 14 residues in the CDR3. V gave up 6 bases and J gave up 4 bases; unmatched junction bases: 10. The germline CDR1 and CDR2 sequences are SQVTM and ANQGSEA. The rearrangement uses TRBV29-1 and TRBJ2-5, with 8 bases that match TRBD1. Specimen: CD4+ T cells sorted from blood, collected at week 0. This receptor was obtained from a human donor with alopecia areata. The CDR3 coding sequence is TGCAGCGTCCGGGACAGGAAATTGGGAGAGACCCAGTACTTC. Amino acid sequence: CSVRDRKLGETQYF.